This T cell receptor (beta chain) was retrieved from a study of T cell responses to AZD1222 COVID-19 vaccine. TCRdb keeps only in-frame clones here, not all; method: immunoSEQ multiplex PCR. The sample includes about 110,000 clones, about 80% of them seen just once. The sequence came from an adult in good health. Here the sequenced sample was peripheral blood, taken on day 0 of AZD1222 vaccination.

DNA of the CDR3: TGTGCCAGCAGCTTAGGCCGGGACAGTTCCTACGAGCAGTACTTC. Translation: CASSLGRDSSYEQYF. The chain is built from TRBV7-9 and TRBJ2-7, with TRBD1 matching 7 bases. V lost 1 base to trimming and J lost 1 base; unmatched junction nucleotides: 4. Germline CDR1 reads SEHNR; CDR2 reads FQNEAQ (reference sequence). This CDR3 region has 15 residues.